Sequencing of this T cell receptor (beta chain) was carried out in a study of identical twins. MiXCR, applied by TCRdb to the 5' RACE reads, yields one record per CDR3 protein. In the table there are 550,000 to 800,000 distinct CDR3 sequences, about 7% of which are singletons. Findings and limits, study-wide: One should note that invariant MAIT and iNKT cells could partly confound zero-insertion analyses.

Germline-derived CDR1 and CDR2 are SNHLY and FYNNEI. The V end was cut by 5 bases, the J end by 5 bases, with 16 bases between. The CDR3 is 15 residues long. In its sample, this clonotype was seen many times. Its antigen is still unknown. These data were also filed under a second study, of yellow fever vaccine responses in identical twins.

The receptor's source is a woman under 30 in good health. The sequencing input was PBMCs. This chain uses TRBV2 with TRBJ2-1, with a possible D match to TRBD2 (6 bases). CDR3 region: CASSPPRTGDNEQFF. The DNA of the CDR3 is TGTGCCAGCAGTCCCCCTCGGACGGGGGACAATGAGCAGTTCTTC.